The entry below describes one T cell receptor beta chain. Libraries were prepared by immunoSEQ multiplex PCR; TCRdb keeps only in-frame clonotypes and omits some of them. The sample lists over 200,000 clones; 75% to 90% were seen once. These data come from a study of blood T cell repertoires in COVID-19. V was clipped by 6 bases and J by 2 bases; unmatched bases: 6. The CDR3 contains 15 residues. Germline CDR1 and CDR2: MNHEY and SVGAGI. This chain connects TRBV6-5 to TRBJ2-2; the match to TRBD2 covers 7 bases. The sequence was obtained from a human donor in a cohort sampled during active COVID-19. The specimen was peripheral blood. The CDR3 protein is CASSTSGTNTGELFF. The CDR3 coding sequence is TGTGCCAGCAGCACCAGCGGGACCAACACCGGGGAGCTGTTTTTT.